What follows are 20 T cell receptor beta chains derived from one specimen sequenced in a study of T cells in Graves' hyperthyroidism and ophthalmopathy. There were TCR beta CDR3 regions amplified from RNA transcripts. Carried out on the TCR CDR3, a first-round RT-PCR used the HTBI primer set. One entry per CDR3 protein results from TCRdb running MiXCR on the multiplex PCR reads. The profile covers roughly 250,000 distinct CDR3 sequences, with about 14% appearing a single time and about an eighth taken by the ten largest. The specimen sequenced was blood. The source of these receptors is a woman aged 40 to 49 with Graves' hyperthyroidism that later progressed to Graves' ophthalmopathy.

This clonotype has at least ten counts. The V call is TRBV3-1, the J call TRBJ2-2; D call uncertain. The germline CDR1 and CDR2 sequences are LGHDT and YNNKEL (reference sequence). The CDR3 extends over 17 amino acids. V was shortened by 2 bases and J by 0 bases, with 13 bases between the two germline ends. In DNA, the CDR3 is TGTGCCAGCAGCCAAAGCGTAGTAGGGACGAACACCGGGGAGCTGTTTTTT. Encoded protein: CASSQSVVGTNTGELFF. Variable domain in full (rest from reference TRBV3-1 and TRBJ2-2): DTAVSQTPKYLVTQMGNDKSIKCEQNLGHDTMYWYKQDSKKFLKIMFSYNNKELIINETVPNRFSPKSPDKAHLNLHINSLELGDSAVYFCASSQSVVGTNTGELFFGEGSRLTVL.

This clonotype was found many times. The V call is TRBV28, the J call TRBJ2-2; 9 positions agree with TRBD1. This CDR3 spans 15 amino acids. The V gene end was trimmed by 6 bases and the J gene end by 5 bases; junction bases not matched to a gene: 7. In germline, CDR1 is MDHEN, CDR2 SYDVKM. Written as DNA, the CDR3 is TGTGCCAGCAGCCATTGGGGACAGGGTACCGGGGAGCTGTTTTTT. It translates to CASSHWGQGTGELFF. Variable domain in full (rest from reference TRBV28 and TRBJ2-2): DVKVTQSSRYLVKRTGEKVFLECVQDMDHENMFWYRQDPGLGLRLIYFSYDVKMKEKGDIPEGYSVSREKKERFSLILESASTNQTSMYLCASSHWGQGTGELFFGEGSRLTVL.

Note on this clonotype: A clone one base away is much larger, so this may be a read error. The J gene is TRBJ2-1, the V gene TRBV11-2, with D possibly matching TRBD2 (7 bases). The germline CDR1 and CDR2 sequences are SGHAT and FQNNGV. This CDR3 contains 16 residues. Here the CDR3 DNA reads TGTACCAGCAGCTCCTATCCAGGGGTAGCGGGCACTGAGCAGTTCTTC. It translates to CTSSSYPGVAGTEQFF.

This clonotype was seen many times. This CDR3 is CASSTVAEAQETQYF. CDR3 nucleotides: TGTGCCAGCAGTACCGTAGCGGAAGCCCAAGAGACCCAGTACTTC. The rearrangement links TRBV28 to TRBJ2-5, with D perhaps matching TRBD2 (6 bases). This CDR3 is built from 15 residues. Germline assignment: CDR1 MDHEN and CDR2 SYDVKM. V was clipped by 5 bases and J by 1 base, with 14 bases between them.

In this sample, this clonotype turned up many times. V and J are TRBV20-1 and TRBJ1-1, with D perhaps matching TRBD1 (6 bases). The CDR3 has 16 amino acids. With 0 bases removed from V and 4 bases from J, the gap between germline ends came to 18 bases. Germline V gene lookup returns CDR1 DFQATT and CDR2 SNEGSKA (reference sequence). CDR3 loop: CSAREQLQGLGTEAFF. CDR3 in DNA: TGCAGTGCTAGAGAACAACTACAGGGCCTCGGCACTGAAGCTTTCTTT.

The CDR3 is CSAERTGMIAEAFF. The CDR3 nucleotides read TGCAGTGCAGAACGGACAGGGATGATCGCTGAAGCTTTCTTT. This chain connects TRBV20-1 to TRBJ1-1, with 8 bases that match TRBD1. V lost 6 bases and J lost 6; bases outside the gene matches: 12. This CDR3 is 14 amino acids long. Germline CDR1 DFQATT, CDR2 SNEGSKA (reference sequence).

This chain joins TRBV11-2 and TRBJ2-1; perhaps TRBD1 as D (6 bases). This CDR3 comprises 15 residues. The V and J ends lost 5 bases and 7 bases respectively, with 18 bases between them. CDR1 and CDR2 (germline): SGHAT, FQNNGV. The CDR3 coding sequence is TGTGCCAGCAGCGGTAGTGGCACAGGGACAAATGAGCAGTTCTTC. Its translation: CASSGSGTGTNEQFF.

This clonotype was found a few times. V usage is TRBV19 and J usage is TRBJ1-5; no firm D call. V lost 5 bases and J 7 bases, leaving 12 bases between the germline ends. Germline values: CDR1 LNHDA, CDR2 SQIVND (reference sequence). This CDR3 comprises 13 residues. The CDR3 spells CASSSHTRQPQHF. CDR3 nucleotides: TGTGCCAGTAGTTCACACACTCGCCAGCCCCAGCATTTT.

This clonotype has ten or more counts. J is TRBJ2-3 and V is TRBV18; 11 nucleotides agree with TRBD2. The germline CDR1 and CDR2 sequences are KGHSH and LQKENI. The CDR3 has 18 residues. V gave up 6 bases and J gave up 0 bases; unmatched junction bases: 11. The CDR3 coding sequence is TGTGCCAGCTCGCCAAGACTAGCGGGGTCTTTTAGCACAGATACGCAGTATTTT. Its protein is CASSPRLAGSFSTDTQYF.

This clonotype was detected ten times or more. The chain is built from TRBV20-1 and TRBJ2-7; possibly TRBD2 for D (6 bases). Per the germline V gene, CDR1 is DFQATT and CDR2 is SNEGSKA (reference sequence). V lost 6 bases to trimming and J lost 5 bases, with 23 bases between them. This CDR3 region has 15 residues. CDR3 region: CSAPRGTPRRNEQYF. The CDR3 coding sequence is TGCAGTGCCCCCCGGGGGACCCCTCGGAGGAACGAGCAGTACTTC.

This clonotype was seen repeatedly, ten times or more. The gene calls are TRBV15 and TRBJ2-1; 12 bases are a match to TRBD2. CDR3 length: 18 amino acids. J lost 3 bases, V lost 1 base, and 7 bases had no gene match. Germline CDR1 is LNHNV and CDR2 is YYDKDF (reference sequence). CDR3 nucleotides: TGTGCCACCAGCAGAGGACTAGCGGGAGCATGGGACTACAATGAGCAGTTCTTC. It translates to CATSRGLAGAWDYNEQFF.

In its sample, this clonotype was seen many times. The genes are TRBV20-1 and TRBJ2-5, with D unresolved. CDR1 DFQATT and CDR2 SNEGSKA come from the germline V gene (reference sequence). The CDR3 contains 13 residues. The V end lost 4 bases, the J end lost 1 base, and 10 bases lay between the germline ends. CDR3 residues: CSAIRQPQETQYF. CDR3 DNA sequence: TGCAGTGCTATTCGACAACCCCAAGAGACCCAGTACTTC.

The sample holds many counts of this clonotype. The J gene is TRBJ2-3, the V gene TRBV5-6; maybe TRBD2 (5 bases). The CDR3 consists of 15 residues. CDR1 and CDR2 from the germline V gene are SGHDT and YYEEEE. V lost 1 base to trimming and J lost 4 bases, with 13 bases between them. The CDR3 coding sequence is TGTGCCAGCAGCTTGACCGCAATGGGAGCAGATACGCAGTATTTT. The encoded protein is CASSLTAMGADTQYF.

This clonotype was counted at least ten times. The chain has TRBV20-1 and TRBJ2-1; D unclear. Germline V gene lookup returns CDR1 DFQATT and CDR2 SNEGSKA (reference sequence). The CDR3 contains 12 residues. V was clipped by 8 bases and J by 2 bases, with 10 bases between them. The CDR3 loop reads CSTATAYNEQFF. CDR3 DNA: TGCAGTACTGCCACCGCCTACAATGAGCAGTTCTTC.

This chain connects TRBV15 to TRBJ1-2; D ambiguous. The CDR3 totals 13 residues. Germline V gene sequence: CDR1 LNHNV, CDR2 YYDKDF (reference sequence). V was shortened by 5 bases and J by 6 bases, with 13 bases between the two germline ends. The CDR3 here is CATSGRVGDGYTF. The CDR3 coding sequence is TGTGCCACCAGCGGGCGGGTCGGAGATGGCTACACCTTC.

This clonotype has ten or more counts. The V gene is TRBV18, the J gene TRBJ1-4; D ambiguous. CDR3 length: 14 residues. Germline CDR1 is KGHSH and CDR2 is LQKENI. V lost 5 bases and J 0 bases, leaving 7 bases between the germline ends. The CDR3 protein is CASSSTATNEKLFF. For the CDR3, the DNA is TGTGCCAGCTCAAGCACCGCAACTAATGAAAAACTGTTTTTT.

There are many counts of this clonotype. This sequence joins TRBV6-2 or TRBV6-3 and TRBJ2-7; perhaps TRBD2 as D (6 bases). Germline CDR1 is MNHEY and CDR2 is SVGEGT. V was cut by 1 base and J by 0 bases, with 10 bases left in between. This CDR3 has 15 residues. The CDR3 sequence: CASSYYRDFSYEQYF. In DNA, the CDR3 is TGTGCCAGCAGTTACTACCGGGACTTCTCCTACGAGCAGTACTTC.

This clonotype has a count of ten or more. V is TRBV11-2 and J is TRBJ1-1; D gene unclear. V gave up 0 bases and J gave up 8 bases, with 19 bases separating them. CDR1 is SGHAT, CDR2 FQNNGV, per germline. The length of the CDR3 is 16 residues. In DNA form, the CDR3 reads TGTGCCAGCAGCTTAGATTACGGGAGGCCGGGAACAGAAGCTTTCTTT. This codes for CASSLDYGRPGTEAFF.

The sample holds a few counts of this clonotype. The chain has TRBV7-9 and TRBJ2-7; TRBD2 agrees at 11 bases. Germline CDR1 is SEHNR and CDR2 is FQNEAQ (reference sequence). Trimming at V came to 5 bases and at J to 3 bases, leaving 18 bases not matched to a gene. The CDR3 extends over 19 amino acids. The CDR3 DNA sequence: TGTGCCAGCAGCACGCCCCCGCGGGAAATAGGGACTAGCGGCTACGAGCAGTACTTC. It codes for CASSTPPREIGTSGYEQYF.

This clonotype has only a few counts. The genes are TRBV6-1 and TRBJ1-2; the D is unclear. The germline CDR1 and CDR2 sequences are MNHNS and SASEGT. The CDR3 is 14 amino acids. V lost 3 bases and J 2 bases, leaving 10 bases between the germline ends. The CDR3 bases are TGTGCCAGCAGTGACCCTGGGATGAACTATGGCTACACCTTC. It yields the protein CASSDPGMNYGYTF.